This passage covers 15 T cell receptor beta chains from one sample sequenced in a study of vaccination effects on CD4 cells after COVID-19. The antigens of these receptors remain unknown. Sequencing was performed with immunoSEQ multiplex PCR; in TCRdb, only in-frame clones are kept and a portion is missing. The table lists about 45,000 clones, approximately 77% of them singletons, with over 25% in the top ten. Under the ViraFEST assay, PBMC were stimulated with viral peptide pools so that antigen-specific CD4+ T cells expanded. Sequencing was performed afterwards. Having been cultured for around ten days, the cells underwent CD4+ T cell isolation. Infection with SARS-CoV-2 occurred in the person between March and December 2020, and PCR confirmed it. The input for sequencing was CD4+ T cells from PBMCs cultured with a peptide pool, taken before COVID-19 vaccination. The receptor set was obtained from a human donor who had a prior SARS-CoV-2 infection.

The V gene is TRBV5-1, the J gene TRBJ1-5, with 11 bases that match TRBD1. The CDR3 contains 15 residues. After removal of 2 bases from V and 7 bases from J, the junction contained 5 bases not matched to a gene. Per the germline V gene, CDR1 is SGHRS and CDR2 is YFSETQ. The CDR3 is CASSLGTGGRQPQHF. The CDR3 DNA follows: TGCGCCAGCAGCTTAGGGACAGGGGGTCGACAGCCCCAGCATTTT. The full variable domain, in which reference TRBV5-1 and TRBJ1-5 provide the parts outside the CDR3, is KAGVTQTPRYLIKTRGQQVTLSCSPISGHRSVSWYQQTPGQGLQFLFEYFSETQRNKGNFPGRFSGRQFSNSRSEMNVSTLELGDSALYLCASSLGTGGRQPQHFGDGTRLSIL.

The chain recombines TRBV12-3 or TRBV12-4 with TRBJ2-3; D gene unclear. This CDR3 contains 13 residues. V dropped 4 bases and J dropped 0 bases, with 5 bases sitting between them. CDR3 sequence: CASSSTSTDTQYF. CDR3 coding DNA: TGTGCCAGCAGTTCGACAAGCACAGATACGCAGTATTTT.

CDR3 DNA: TGTGCCAGCAGCAAGCCTCGCCCCCACTACAATGAGCAGTTCTTC. Translating it yields CASSKPRPHYNEQFF. This chain links TRBV21-1 with TRBJ2-1. TRBV21-1 is noted as a pseudogene. CDR3 size: 15 residues.

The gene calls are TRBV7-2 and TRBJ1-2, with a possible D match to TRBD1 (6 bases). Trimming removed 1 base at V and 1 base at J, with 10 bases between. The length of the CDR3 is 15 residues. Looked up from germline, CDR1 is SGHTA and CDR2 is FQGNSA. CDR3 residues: CASSLGPRGNYGYTF. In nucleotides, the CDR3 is TGTGCCAGCAGCTTAGGACCCAGGGGTAACTATGGCTACACCTTC.

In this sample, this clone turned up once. This CDR3 is CASSPSRGKNEQFF. The CDR3 nucleotides read TGTGCCAGCAGCCCCTCCCGCGGGAAGAATGAGCAGTTCTTC. The genes are TRBV7-2 and TRBJ2-1, with a tentative D call TRBD2 (6 bases). V lost 5 bases to trimming and J lost 7 bases, with 15 bases between them. The CDR3 has 14 residues. Germline values: CDR1 SGHTA, CDR2 FQGNSA.

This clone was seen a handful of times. For the CDR3, the DNA is TGTGCCTGGAGGGGACTAGCGCAGGGGGCGGGTGGCTACACCTTC. It yields the protein CAWRGLAQGAGGYTF. The gene calls are TRBV30 and TRBJ1-2; 8 bases align to TRBD1. The CDR3 sequence is 15 residues long. Germline CDR1 and CDR2: GTSNPN and SVGIG (reference sequence). V trimming: 3 bases; J trimming: 7 bases; junction bases outside the gene matches: 13.

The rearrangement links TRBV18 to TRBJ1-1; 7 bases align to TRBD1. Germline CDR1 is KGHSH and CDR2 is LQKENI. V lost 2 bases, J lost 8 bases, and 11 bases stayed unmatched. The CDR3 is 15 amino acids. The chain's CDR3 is CASSPWEGASGEAFF. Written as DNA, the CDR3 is TGTGCCAGCTCACCATGGGAGGGGGCCTCGGGAGAAGCTTTCTTT.

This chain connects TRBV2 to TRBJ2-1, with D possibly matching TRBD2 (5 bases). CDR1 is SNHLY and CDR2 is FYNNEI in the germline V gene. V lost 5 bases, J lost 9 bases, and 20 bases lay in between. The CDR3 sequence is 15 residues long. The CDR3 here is CASSYNGVPYGEQFF. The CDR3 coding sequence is TGTGCCAGCAGTTACAACGGGGTGCCATACGGTGAGCAGTTCTTC.

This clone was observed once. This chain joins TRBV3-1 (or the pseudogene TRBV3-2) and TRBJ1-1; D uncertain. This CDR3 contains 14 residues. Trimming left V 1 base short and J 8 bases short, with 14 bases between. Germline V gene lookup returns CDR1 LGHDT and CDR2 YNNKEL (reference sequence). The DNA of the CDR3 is TGTGCCAGCAGCCAAGTATTCGAGGGTGCGGAAGCTTTCTTT. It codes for CASSQVFEGAEAFF.

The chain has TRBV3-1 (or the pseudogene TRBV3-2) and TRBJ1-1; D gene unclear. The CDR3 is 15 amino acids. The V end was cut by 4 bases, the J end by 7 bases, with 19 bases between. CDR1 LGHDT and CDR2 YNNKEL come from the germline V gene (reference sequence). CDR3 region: CASSPSTPRSVEAFF. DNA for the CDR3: TGTGCCAGCAGCCCCTCCACCCCCCGGAGTGTTGAAGCTTTCTTT.

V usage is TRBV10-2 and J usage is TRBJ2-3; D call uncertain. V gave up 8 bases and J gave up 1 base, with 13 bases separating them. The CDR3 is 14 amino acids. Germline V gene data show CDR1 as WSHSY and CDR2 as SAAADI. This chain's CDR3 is CASSDEVGTDTQYF. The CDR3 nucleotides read TGCGCCAGCTCCGACGAGGTGGGCACAGATACGCAGTATTTT.

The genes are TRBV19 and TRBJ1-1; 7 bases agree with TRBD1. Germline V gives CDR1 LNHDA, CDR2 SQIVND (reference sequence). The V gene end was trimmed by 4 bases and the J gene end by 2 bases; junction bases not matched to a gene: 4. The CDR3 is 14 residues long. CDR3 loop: CASSRNRGNTEAFF. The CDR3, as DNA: TGTGCCAGTAGTAGGAACAGGGGAAACACTGAAGCTTTCTTT.

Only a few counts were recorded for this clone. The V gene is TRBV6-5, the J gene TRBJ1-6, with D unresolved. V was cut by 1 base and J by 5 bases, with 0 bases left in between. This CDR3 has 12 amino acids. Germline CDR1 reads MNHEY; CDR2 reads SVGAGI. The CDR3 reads CASSYYNSPLHF. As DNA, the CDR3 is TGTGCCAGCAGTTACTATAATTCACCCCTCCACTTT.

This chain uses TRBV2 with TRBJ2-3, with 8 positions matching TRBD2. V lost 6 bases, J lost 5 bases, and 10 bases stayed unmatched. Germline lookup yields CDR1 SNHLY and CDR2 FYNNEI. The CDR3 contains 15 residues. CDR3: CASSGNGGALDTQYF. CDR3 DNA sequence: TGTGCCAGCAGCGGAAACGGGGGGGCTCTAGATACGCAGTATTTT.

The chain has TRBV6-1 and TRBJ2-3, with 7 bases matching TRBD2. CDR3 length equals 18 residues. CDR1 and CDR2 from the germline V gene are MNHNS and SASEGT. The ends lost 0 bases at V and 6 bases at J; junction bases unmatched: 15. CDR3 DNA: TGTGCCAGCAGTGAAGCCGGGACTATATTAGGTCCCCCGGATACGCAGTATTTT. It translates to CASSEAGTILGPPDTQYF.